These 18 T cell receptor beta chains share one sample of origin, sequenced in a study of cytomegalovirus exposure and HLA in healthy donors. Assay: immunoSEQ multiplex PCR; the TCRdb copy retains only in-frame clones and omits some. The repertoire holds under 200,000 clones, about 81% seen once, with about 1.2% in the top ten. Sequencing was performed on PBMCs. These receptors came from a woman in her 30s in good health and CMV-seronegative.

The J gene is TRBJ2-3, the V gene TRBV5-1; a weak D match, TRBD1 (5 bases). The CDR3 contains 15 residues. V was cut by 2 bases and J by 5 bases, with 15 bases left in between. The V gene's germline CDR1 is SGHRS and CDR2 YFSETQ. The CDR3 loop reads CASSFAVLQGDTQYF. In DNA, the CDR3 is TGCGCCAGCAGCTTTGCAGTCCTCCAGGGAGATACGCAGTATTTT.

The chain couples TRBV30 to TRBJ2-5; D ambiguous. CDR1 and CDR2 (germline): GTSNPN, SVGIG (reference sequence). The CDR3 totals 13 residues. With 4 bases removed from V and 2 bases from J, the gap between germline ends came to 11 bases. CDR3 protein: CAWTTGLQETQYF. The CDR3 nucleotides are TGTGCCTGGACGACTGGCCTACAAGAGACCCAGTACTTC.

CDR3 protein: CASSLNRASNYGYTF. CDR3 sequence (DNA): TGCGCCAGCAGCTTAAACAGGGCTAGCAACTATGGCTACACCTTC. The chain is built from TRBV5-1 and TRBJ1-2; D perhaps matches TRBD1 (6 bases). Germline V gene data show CDR1 as SGHRS and CDR2 as YFSETQ. This CDR3 is built from 15 residues. V was trimmed by 2 bases and J by 2 bases, leaving 13 bases between them.

V usage is TRBV4-1 and J usage is TRBJ2-7, with a tentative D call TRBD2 (6 bases). The CDR3 extends over 16 amino acids. V shed 2 bases and J shed 0 bases, with 14 bases lying between them. CDR1 and CDR2 from the germline V gene are MGHRA and YSYEKL. CDR3 sequence: CASSQSRLVVSYEQYF. CDR3 nucleotide sequence: TGCGCCAGCAGCCAATCCAGACTAGTGGTCTCCTACGAGCAGTACTTC.

The chain has TRBV5-1 and TRBJ1-2; 8 nucleotides agree with TRBD1. The CDR3 is made up of 15 amino acids. In germline, CDR1 is SGHRS, CDR2 YFSETQ. V lost 2 bases, J lost 4 bases, and 7 bases stayed unmatched. CDR3 sequence: CASSLKTGDPYGYTF. The CDR3 region has the DNA TGCGCCAGCAGCTTAAAGACAGGGGACCCCTATGGCTACACCTTC.

The genes are TRBV18 and TRBJ2-3; 9 bases fit TRBD2. The CDR3 covers 16 residues. Germline V CDR1 and CDR2: KGHSH, LQKENI. After removal of 3 bases from V and 0 bases from J, the junction contained 4 bases not matched to a gene. The CDR3 reads CASSPQTSGSTDTQYF. For the CDR3, the DNA is TGTGCCAGCTCACCCCAAACTAGCGGGAGCACAGATACGCAGTATTTT. Full variable domain (rest looked up from reference TRBV18 and TRBJ2-3): NAGVMQNPRHLVRRRGQEARLRCSPMKGHSHVYWYRQLPEEGLKFMVYLQKENIIDESGMPKERFSAEFPKEGPSILRIQQVVRGDSAAYFCASSPQTSGSTDTQYFGPGTRLTVL.

V gene TRBV5-6 combines with J gene TRBJ2-7, with 7 bases lining up with TRBD1. Germline CDR1 reads SGHDT; CDR2 reads YYEEEE. The V gene end was trimmed by 0 bases and the J gene end by 6 bases; junction bases not matched to a gene: 0. The CDR3 extends over 12 amino acids. CDR3 DNA sequence: TGTGCCAGCAGCTTGGACAGGGGCGAGCAGTACTTC. Translating gives CASSLDRGEQYF.

The V call is TRBV6-5, the J call TRBJ2-2; 7 bases match TRBD1. Germline V CDR1 and CDR2: MNHEY, SVGAGI. J was trimmed by 4 bases and V by 6 bases; bases with no gene match: 8. CDR3 size: 15 residues. CDR3 in DNA: TGTGCCAGCAGGGCCACAGGGGTGGCCACCGGGGAGCTGTTTTTT. Translated: CASRATGVATGELFF.

The chain carries TRBV19 and TRBJ1-1; no clear D. Germline V gene sequence: CDR1 LNHDA, CDR2 SQIVND (reference sequence). Trimming cost V 8 bases and J 0 bases, with 10 bases left between them. This CDR3 is 13 amino acids long. The CDR3 sequence: CASRGQMNTEAFF. The CDR3 nucleotides read TGTGCCAGTCGGGGTCAGATGAACACTGAAGCTTTCTTT.

This sequence joins TRBV6-5 and TRBJ2-7, with 8 bases matching TRBD2. Germline assignment: CDR1 MNHEY and CDR2 SVGAGI. The CDR3 totals 15 residues. The junction had 6 bases not matched to a gene; V was cut back by 5 bases and J by 0 bases. The CDR3 bases are TGTGCCAGCAGTCGACCCGGGACTAGCTCCTACGAGCAGTACTTC. Its protein product is CASSRPGTSSYEQYF.

The chain carries TRBV19 and TRBJ1-5; 8 positions agree with TRBD1. Trimming removed 6 bases from V and 0 bases from J; junction bases left unmatched: 16. The CDR3 runs to 19 residues. Germline CDR1 reads LNHDA; CDR2 reads SQIVND (reference sequence). The CDR3 here is CASRPRTGKGAYSNQPQHF. The CDR3 DNA sequence: TGTGCCAGTAGGCCCCGGACAGGGAAAGGAGCGTATAGCAATCAGCCCCAGCATTTT.

The chain is built from TRBV7-9 and TRBJ2-3; D is uncertain. Germline assignment: CDR1 SEHNR and CDR2 FQNEAQ (reference sequence). The V end was cut by 1 base, the J end by 7 bases, with 9 bases between. The CDR3 runs to 13 residues. The CDR3 region is CASSLVPGNTQYF. CDR3 nucleotide sequence: TGTGCCAGCAGCTTAGTACCAGGCAATACGCAGTATTTT.

This chain links TRBV30 with TRBJ1-6; 7 bases map to TRBD1. Germline CDR1 GTSNPN, CDR2 SVGIG (reference sequence). V shed 3 bases, J shed 1 base, and the junction held 12 bases outside the gene matches. The CDR3 is made up of 18 amino acids. For the CDR3, the DNA is TGTGCCTGGAGGGCCGGCACAGGGGAACGATCCTATAATTCACCCCTCCACTTT. Protein: CAWRAGTGERSYNSPLHF.

V usage is TRBV19 and J usage is TRBJ1-2; possible D gene TRBD1, 6 bases. This CDR3 region has 13 residues. Trimming cost V 8 bases and J 1 base, with 11 bases left between them. From germline, CDR1 is LNHDA and CDR2 SQIVND (reference sequence). The CDR3 spells CASRDTNNYGYTF. In nucleotides, the CDR3 is TGTGCCAGTCGGGACACCAATAACTATGGCTACACCTTC.

In this sample, this clone turned up a few times. The chain uses TRBV4-2 and TRBJ1-1, with D possibly matching TRBD1 (6 bases). CDR3 length: 15 residues. Trimming stripped 1 base from V and 4 bases from J, with 13 bases between. Germline assignment: CDR1 LGHNA and CDR2 YNFKEQ. The CDR3 reads CASSQAEGEGTEAFF. DNA for the CDR3: TGTGCCAGCAGCCAAGCCGAGGGGGAGGGCACTGAAGCTTTCTTT.

This clone was counted only a few times. V usage is TRBV30 and J usage is TRBJ2-7; unclear D gene. Per the germline V gene, CDR1 is GTSNPN and CDR2 is SVGIG (reference sequence). The CDR3 is 11 amino acids. V lost 2 bases and J lost 6, with 8 bases in between. The CDR3 here is CAWSSVAEQYF. The CDR3 DNA reads TGTGCCTGGAGTTCGGTCGCCGAGCAGTACTTC.

This clone was seen only once. This chain uses TRBV28 with TRBJ1-2, with 11 bases aligning to TRBD1. Germline trimming cut 8 bases from V and 4 bases from J; bases unmatched to any gene: 9. The germline V gene has CDR1 MDHEN and CDR2 SYDVKM. This CDR3 is built from 15 residues. CDR3 sequence: CASRPPGTGGYGYTF. As DNA, the CDR3 is TGTGCCAGCCGTCCCCCCGGGACAGGGGGCTATGGCTACACCTTC.

The chain joins TRBV27 to TRBJ2-5; 10 bases map to TRBD2. Germline lookup yields CDR1 MNHEY and CDR2 SMNVEV (reference sequence). With 8 bases clipped from V and 1 base from J, the junction kept 4 bases outside the gene matches. This CDR3 spans 14 amino acids. CDR3 sequence: CASRSGGAQETQYF. CDR3 DNA sequence: TGTGCCAGCCGCAGCGGGGGGGCCCAAGAGACCCAGTACTTC.